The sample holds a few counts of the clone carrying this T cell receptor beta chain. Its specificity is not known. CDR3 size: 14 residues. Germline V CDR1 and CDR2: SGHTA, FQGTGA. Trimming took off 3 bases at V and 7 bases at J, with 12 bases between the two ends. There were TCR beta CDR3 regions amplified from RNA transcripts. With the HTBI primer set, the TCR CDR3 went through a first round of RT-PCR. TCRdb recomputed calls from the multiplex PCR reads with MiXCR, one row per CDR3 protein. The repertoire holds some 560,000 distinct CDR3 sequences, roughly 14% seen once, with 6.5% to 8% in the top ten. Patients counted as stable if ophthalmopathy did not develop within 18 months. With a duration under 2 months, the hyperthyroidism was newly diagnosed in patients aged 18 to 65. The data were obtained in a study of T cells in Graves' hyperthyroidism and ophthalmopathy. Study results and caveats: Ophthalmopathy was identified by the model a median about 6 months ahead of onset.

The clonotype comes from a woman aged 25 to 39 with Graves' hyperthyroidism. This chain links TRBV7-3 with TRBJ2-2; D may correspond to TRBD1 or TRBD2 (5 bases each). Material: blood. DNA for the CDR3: TGTGCCAGCAGCTTTGGGGGAGTTCACGGGGAGCTGTTTTTT. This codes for CASSFGGVHGELFF.